This TCR delta chain was found in a study of gamma-delta chains in newborns, infants, children. Study summary: Innate gammadelta T cells reportedly expand polyclonally right after birth, driven by microbial exposure, per the title.

The CDR3 is 19 residues long. Germline loops: CDR1 GEAIGNYY, CDR2 EKD. Trimming at V came to 0 bases and at J to 0 bases, leaving 7 bases not matched to a gene. TCRdb re-processed the reads using CATT. Of over 12,000 delta-chain clones listed, around 7% are singletons. The source is a child who was a newborn, infant or young child, either healthy, febrile or measles-vaccinated (not recorded which). The chain recombines TRDV2 with TRDJ3; the match to TRDD3 covers 7 bases. The sample consisted of blood. In nucleotides, the CDR3 is TGTGCCTGTGACACCGGATACGCCCTGAGCTCCTGGGACACCCGACAGATGTTTTTC. Protein product: CACDTGYALSSWDTRQMFF.